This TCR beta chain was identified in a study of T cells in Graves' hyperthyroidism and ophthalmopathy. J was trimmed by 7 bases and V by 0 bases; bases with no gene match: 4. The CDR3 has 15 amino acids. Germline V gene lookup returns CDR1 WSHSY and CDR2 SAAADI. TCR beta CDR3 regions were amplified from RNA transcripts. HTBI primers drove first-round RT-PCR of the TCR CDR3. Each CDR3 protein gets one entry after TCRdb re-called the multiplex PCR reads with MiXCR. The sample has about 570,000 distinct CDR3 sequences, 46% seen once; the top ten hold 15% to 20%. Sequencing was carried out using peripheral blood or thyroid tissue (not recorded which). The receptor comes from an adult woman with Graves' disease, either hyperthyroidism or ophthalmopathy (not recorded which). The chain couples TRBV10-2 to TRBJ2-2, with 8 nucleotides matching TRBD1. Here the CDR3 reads CASSESGTGVGELFF. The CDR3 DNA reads TGCGCCAGCAGTGAGTCAGGGACAGGCGTCGGGGAGCTGTTTTTT.